This TCR beta chain was sequenced during a study of blood T cells in healthy people across ages. Only a few counts were recorded for this clonotype. The antigen is unknown. The CDR3 sequence is 16 residues long. Germline trimming cut 3 bases from V and 3 bases from J; bases unmatched to any gene: 6. Per the germline V gene, CDR1 is DFQATT and CDR2 is SNEGSKA (reference sequence). Then a second PCR, running about 6 to 12 cycles, was carried out with a sample-barcoded 5' primer and a J-beta primer mix. TCRdb analysed the 5' RACE reads with MiXCR anew, one entry per CDR3 protein. The top ten hold roughly 34% of the sample, which has about 680,000 distinct CDR3 sequences, 45% to 50% seen once. Study outcomes and limitations: Diversity figures derived from one million T cells were judged to underestimate the true value.

The sequence was obtained from a woman in her sixties in good health. The chain recombines TRBV20-1 with TRBJ2-3; 13 nucleotides match TRBD2. Input material: blood. The CDR3 reads CSASRTSGSGTDTQYF. CDR3 DNA sequence: TGCAGTGCTAGCAGGACTAGCGGGAGCGGTACAGATACGCAGTATTTT.